This T cell receptor beta chain was found in a study of blood T cell repertoires in COVID-19. The repertoire was sequenced with immunoSEQ multiplex PCR; TCRdb's copy has only in-frame clones and lacks some. This table has more than 90,000 clones, 80% to 85% appearing once. Trimming took 3 bases from V and 1 from J, leaving 12 bases between them. The CDR3 extends over 15 amino acids. Germline V lookup: CDR1 SGHNT, CDR2 YYREEE (reference sequence). Sequenced sample: peripheral blood. This receptor was identified in a woman aged 70 to 79 with acute or convalescent COVID-19. V gene TRBV5-4 combines with J gene TRBJ2-3, with TRBD2 as a possible D gene (5 bases). CDR3 amino acids: CASSSPGIGTDTQYF. In nucleotides, the CDR3 is TGTGCCAGCAGCTCCCCCGGGATAGGCACAGATACGCAGTATTTT.